These 19 T cell receptor beta chains originate from one sample sequenced in a study of breast tumors, draining lymph nodes, adjacent tissues. TCRdb processed the multiplex PCR reads anew with MiXCR; each CDR3 protein has one entry. The top ten hold approximately 3.6% of the sample, which has some 250,000 distinct CDR3 sequences, around 34% seen once. Samples came from axillary lymph nodes draining the breast cancer. Sequencing input: axillary lymph node tissue. These receptors were obtained from a female donor with breast cancer. Some clones in this sample may be carry-over from other donors' samples.

This clonotype was counted once. The J gene is TRBJ1-4, the V gene TRBV2, with D tentatively TRBD1 (6 bases). Trimming took 8 bases from V and 5 from J, leaving 18 bases between them. Germline V gene sequence: CDR1 SNHLY, CDR2 FYNNEI. The CDR3 sequence is 15 residues long. The CDR3 reads CASFDSGGANEKLFF. For the CDR3, the DNA is TGTGCCAGCTTTGATAGCGGGGGCGCGAATGAAAAACTGTTTTTT.

This clonotype appeared a few times. CDR3 sequence (DNA): TGTGCCAGCAGCTACGACAGAAACTACGAGCAGTACTTC. As protein: CASSYDRNYEQYF. This chain connects TRBV27 to TRBJ2-7, with a possible D match to TRBD1 (5 bases). The CDR3 is 13 amino acids. V was pared by 6 bases and J by 3 bases, with 12 bases between. In germline, CDR1 is MNHEY, CDR2 SMNVEV (reference sequence).

In this sample, this clonotype turned up many times. The chain has TRBV25-1 and TRBJ2-1, with a weak D call TRBD1 (5 bases). Germline CDR1 and CDR2: MGHDK and SYGVNS. The CDR3 runs 14 residues. V lost 1 base to trimming and J lost 3 bases, with 7 bases between them. This CDR3 is CASSESDSYNEQFF. The CDR3 DNA follows: TGTGCCAGCAGTGAATCTGACAGCTACAATGAGCAGTTCTTC.

This rearrangement joins TRBV5-1 to TRBJ1-2; TRBD1 matches at 8 bases. The V gene's germline CDR1 is SGHRS and CDR2 YFSETQ. The junction had 5 bases not matched to a gene; V was cut back by 4 bases and J by 6 bases. The CDR3 length is 13 residues. In nucleotides, the CDR3 is TGCGCCAGCAGCCTCAGGGACAGGAATGGCTACACCTTC. This gives the protein CASSLRDRNGYTF.

This clonotype has just a few counts. This rearrangement joins TRBV7-2 to TRBJ2-5; D is perhaps TRBD1 (6 bases). Germline V gene data show CDR1 as SGHTA and CDR2 as FQGNSA. The CDR3 is 16 amino acids. The V end was cut by 5 bases, the J end by 0 bases, with 16 bases between. As DNA, the CDR3 is TGTGCCAGCAGCCTCCCTGTTTGGGGGCACCAAGAGACCCAGTACTTC. Protein sequence: CASSLPVWGHQETQYF.

This clonotype was counted between two and nine times. The chain employs TRBV29-1 and TRBJ1-1; TRBD1 is a possible D gene (5 bases). The germline V gene has CDR1 SQVTM and CDR2 ANQGSEA. Deletions cut 7 bases from V and 1 base from J, with 10 bases between. CDR3 size: 12 residues. Written as DNA, the CDR3 is TGCAGCGCCTCTCAGGGGAACACTGAAGCTTTCTTT. Residues: CSASQGNTEAFF.

This chain links TRBV5-5 with TRBJ2-3, with D possibly matching TRBD2 (6 bases). V gave up 0 bases and J gave up 2 bases, with 13 bases separating them. The V gene's germline CDR1 is SGHKS and CDR2 YYEKEE (reference sequence). There are 16 residues in the CDR3. For the CDR3, the DNA is TGTGCCAGCAGCTTGGACGCGGGGCTTAACACAGATACGCAGTATTTT. It yields the protein CASSLDAGLNTDTQYF.

This clonotype was seen repeatedly, ten times or more. The chain combines TRBV2 with TRBJ2-7; D not resolved. This CDR3 spans 12 amino acids. Trimming took 2 bases from V and 6 from J, leaving 8 bases between them. Germline V gene sequence: CDR1 SNHLY, CDR2 FYNNEI. CDR3 in amino acids: CASSEQKGEQYF. The CDR3 nucleotides read TGTGCCAGCAGTGAACAGAAGGGCGAGCAGTACTTC.

The V gene is TRBV12-3 or TRBV12-4, the J gene TRBJ2-3; 11 positions match TRBD2. This CDR3 region has 15 residues. Unmatched junction bases numbered 3, after V lost 5 bases and J lost 2 bases. CDR3 amino acids: CASSLTSGITDTQYF. Here the CDR3 DNA reads TGTGCCAGCAGTCTGACTAGCGGGATCACAGATACGCAGTATTTT.

This clonotype was seen a single time. The junction and the germline gene differ at one end; a read error may be behind it. The gene calls are TRBV20-1 and TRBJ1-4; D gene unclear. From germline, CDR1 is DFQATT and CDR2 SNEGSKA (reference sequence). The length of the CDR3 is 13 residues. The CDR3 DNA reads TGCAGTGCGCGACAAGGGAGGGTTGAAACACTGTTTTTT. It translates to CSARQGRVETLFF.

This clonotype was counted a single time. This chain connects TRBV7-2 to TRBJ2-3; TRBD2 aligns across 7 bases. The germline V gene encodes CDR1 SGHTA and CDR2 FQGNSA. The J segment lost 2 bases and the V segment lost 1 base, leaving 6 bases of the junction unmatched. The CDR3 totals 16 residues. The chain's CDR3 is CASSLVGGNFTDTQYF. CDR3 DNA: TGTGCCAGCAGCTTAGTGGGGGGGAATTTCACAGATACGCAGTATTTT.

This clonotype was counted ten times or more. V is TRBV6-6 and J is TRBJ2-4; either TRBD1 or TRBD2 may supply D (7 bases each). The CDR3 length is 17 residues. Germline V lookup: CDR1 MNHNY, CDR2 SVGAGI (reference sequence). The V gene lost 2 bases and the J gene lost 6 bases, with 20 bases spanning the gap. The CDR3 nucleotides read TGTGCCAGCAGTTACGGGTCGGGGGGCCCAGGGGGAAACATTCAGTACTTC. Protein product: CASSYGSGGPGGNIQYF.

This clonotype was seen many times. The rearrangement uses TRBV19 and TRBJ1-2; weak D call: TRBD1 (5 bases). CDR1 and CDR2 (germline): LNHDA, SQIVND (reference sequence). The ends were cut back, 7 bases at V and 4 bases at J, with 10 bases in the middle. This CDR3 comprises 12 residues. CDR3 in DNA: TGTGCCAGTATTAAGGGGACCTATGGCTACACCTTC. It yields the protein CASIKGTYGYTF.

This clonotype has a count of ten or more. V and J are TRBV7-6 and TRBJ2-5, with D perhaps matching TRBD1 (5 bases). The CDR3 runs to 13 residues. Germline V CDR1 and CDR2: SGHVS, FNYEAQ. The V end lost 1 base, the J end lost 4 bases, and 7 bases lay between the germline ends. CDR3 in amino acids: CASSLVGPETQYF. CDR3 nucleotides: TGTGCCAGCAGCTTAGTGGGGCCAGAGACCCAGTACTTC.

In regard to this clonotype: Compared with germline, one end of the junction differs, possibly owing to a read error. CDR3 sequence reads: CASRRIRGQGVISLLHF. DNA of the CDR3: TGTGCTAGCAGGAGGATCCGGGGACAGGGGGTCATTTCACTCCTCCACTTT. This rearrangement joins TRBV7-7 to TRBJ1-6; TRBD1 matches 11 bases. CDR1 and CDR2 (germline): SSHAT, FNYEAQ (reference sequence). The CDR3 extends over 17 amino acids.

There are many counts of this clonotype. The chain employs TRBV24-1 and TRBJ2-2; 11 bases align to TRBD1. V shed 4 bases, J shed 5 bases, and the junction held 5 bases outside the gene matches. Per germline, CDR1 KGHDR and CDR2 SFDVKD. The CDR3 spans 16 residues. The CDR3 is CATSDRDRGYTGELFF. The CDR3 nucleotides are TGTGCCACCAGTGACCGGGACAGGGGGTATACCGGGGAGCTGTTTTTT.

V usage is TRBV5-4 and J usage is TRBJ1-2; D is unresolved. In germline, CDR1 is SGHNT, CDR2 YYREEE (reference sequence). The CDR3 spans 11 residues. Between the trimmed V and J ends, which lost 0 bases and 8 bases, there was a span of 5 bases. The CDR3 nucleotides read TGTGCCAGCAGCTTGGGGCAGGGCTACACCTTC. Translated: CASSLGQGYTF.

Remarks on this clonotype: This sequence may be a read error, since a much larger clone differs from it by one base. This chain links TRBV7-9 with TRBJ2-7; 11 bases map to TRBD1. The V and J ends lost 5 bases and 5 bases, in that order; junction bases with no gene match: 17. Germline V CDR1 and CDR2: SEHNR, FQNEAQ (reference sequence). This CDR3 comprises 18 residues. The CDR3 DNA reads TGTGCCAGCAGCCCAACCCCCCGGACAGGGGGCTTTACCCACGAGCAGTACTTC. It yields the protein CASSPTPRTGGFTHEQYF.

The chain couples TRBV5-4 to TRBJ2-5; TRBD1 aligns across 8 bases. CDR1 is SGHNT, CDR2 YYREEE, per germline (reference sequence). CDR3 size: 15 residues. J was trimmed by 5 bases and V by 10 bases; bases with no gene match: 16. The CDR3 DNA follows: TGTGCCTTCGAGGGCAGGGGGCCCGGGGTGGAGACCCAGTACTTC. Its protein product is CAFEGRGPGVETQYF.